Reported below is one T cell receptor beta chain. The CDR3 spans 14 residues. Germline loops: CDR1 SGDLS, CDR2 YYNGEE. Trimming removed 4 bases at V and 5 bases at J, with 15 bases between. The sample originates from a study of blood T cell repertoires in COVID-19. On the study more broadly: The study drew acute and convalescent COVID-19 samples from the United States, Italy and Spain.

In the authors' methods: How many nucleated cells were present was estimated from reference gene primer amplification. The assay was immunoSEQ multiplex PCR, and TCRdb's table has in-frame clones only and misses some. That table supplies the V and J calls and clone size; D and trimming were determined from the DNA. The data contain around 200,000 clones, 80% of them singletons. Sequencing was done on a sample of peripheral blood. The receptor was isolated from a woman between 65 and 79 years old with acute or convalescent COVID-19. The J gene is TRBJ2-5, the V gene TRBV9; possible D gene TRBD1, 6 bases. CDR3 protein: CASSPRTRGETQYF. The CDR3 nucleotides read TGTGCCAGCAGCCCACGGACGAGGGGGGAGACCCAGTACTTC.